Included here is one T cell receptor beta chain sequence, with context. Germline CDR1 KGHSH, CDR2 LQKENI. The CDR3 spans 13 residues. Trimming cost V 4 bases and J 7 bases; bases outside gene matches: 5. The source of the sample is a study of blood T cell repertoires in COVID-19. Cohort 3 recovery required two negative PCRs, clearance, or symptom resolution. Clones were sequenced by immunoSEQ multiplex PCR, and TCRdb holds only the in-frame ones, with some missing. The data contain about 340,000 clones, more than 90% of them singletons. This sequence was found in a woman aged 25 to 39 who had recovered from COVID-19. The chain has TRBV18 and TRBJ1-1, with 8 bases lining up with TRBD1. The sequenced sample consisted of PBMCs or T cells enriched from blood (not recorded which). CDR3 nucleotide sequence: TGTGCCAGCTCACTGACAGGGGCAAGTGAAGCTTTCTTT. Its translation is CASSLTGASEAFF.